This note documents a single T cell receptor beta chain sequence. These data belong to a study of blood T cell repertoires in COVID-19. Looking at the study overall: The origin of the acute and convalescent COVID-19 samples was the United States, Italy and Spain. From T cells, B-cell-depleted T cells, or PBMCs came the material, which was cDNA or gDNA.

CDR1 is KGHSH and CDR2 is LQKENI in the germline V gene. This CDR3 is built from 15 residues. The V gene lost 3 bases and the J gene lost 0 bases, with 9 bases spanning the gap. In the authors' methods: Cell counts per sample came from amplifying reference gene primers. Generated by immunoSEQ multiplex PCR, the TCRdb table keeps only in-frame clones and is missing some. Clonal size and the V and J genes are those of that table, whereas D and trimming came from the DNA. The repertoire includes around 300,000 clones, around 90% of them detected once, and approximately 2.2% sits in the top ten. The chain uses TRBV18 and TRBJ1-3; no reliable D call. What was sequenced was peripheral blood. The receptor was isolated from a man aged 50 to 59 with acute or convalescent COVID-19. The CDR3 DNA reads TGTGCCAGCTCACCTCCCCCATTCTCTGGAAACACCATATATTTT. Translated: CASSPPPFSGNTIYF.